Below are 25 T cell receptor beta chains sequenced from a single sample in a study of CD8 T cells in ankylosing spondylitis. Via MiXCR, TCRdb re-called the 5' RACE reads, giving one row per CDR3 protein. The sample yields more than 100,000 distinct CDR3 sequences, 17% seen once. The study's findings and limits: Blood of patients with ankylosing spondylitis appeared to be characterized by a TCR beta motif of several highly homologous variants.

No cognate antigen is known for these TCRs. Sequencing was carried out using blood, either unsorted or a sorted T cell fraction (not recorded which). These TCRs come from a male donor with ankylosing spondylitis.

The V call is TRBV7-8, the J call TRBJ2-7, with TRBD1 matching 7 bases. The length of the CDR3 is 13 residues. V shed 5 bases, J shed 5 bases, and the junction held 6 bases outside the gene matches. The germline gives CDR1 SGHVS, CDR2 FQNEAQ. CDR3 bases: TGTGCCAGCAGCGCGACAGGGACCAACGAGCAGTACTTC. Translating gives CASSATGTNEQYF. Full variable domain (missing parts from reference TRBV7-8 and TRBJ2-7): GAGVSQSPRYKVAKRGQDVALRCDPISGHVSLFWYQQALGQGPEFLTYFQNEAQLDKSGLPSDRFFAERPEGSVSTLKIQRTQQEDSAVYLCASSATGTNEQYFGPGTRLTVT.

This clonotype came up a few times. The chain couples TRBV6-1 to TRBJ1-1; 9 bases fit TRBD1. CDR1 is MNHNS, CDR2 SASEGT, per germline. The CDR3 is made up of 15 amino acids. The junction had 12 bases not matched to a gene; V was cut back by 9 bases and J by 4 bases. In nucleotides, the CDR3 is TGTGCCAGTCGAGCGGCGGAGACAGGGGGCACTGAAGCTTTCTTT. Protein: CASRAAETGGTEAFF.

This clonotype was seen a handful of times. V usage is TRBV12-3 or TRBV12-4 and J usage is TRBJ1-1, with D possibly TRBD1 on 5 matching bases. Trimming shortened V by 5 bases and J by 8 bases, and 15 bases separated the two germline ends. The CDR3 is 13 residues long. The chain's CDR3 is CASSLGPRTEAFF. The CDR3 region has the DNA TGTGCCAGCAGTCTTGGGCCCCGGACAGAAGCTTTCTTT.

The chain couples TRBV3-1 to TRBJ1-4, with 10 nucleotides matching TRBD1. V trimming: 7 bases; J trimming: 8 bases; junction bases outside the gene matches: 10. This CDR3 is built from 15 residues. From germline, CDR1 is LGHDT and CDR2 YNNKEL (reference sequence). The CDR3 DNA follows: TGTGCCAGCACCCCTGACAGGGGGCGACGCGAAAAACTGTTTTTT. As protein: CASTPDRGRREKLFF.

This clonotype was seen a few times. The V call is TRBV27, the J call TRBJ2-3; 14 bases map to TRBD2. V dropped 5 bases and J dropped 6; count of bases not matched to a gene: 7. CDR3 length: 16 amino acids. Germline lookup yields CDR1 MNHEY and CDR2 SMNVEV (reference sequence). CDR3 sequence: CASSLTSGRARDTQYF. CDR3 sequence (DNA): TGTGCCAGCAGTCTGACTAGCGGGAGGGCCCGGGATACGCAGTATTTT.

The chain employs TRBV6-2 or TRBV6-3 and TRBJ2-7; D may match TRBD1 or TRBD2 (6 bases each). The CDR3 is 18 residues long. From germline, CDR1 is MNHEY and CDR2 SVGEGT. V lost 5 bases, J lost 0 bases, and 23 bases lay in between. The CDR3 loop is CASSGRLGASANSYEQYF. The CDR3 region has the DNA TGTGCCAGCAGTGGCCGGTTGGGGGCTAGCGCCAACTCCTACGAGCAGTACTTC.

The CDR3 region is CASTPGVYGYTF. The CDR3 coding sequence is TGTGCCAGCACCCCCGGGGTCTATGGCTACACCTTC. The chain combines TRBV7-9 with TRBJ1-2; D gene ambiguous. Germline CDR1 is SEHNR and CDR2 is FQNEAQ (reference sequence). The CDR3 covers 12 residues. Trimming took 7 bases from V and 4 from J, leaving 10 bases between them. The entire variable domain, with the rest obtained from reference TRBV7-9 and TRBJ1-2, is as follows: DTGVSQNPRHKITKRGQNVTFRCDPISEHNRLYWYRQTLGQGPEFLTYFQNEAQLEKSRLLSDRFSAERPKGSFSTLEIQRTEQGDSAMYLCASTPGVYGYTFGSGTRLTVV.

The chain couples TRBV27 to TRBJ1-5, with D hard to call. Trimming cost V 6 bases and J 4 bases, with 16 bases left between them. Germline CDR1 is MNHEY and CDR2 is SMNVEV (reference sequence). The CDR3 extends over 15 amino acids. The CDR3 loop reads CASRLTPAGNQPQHF. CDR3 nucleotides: TGTGCCAGCAGGCTTACACCCGCCGGGAATCAGCCCCAGCATTTT.

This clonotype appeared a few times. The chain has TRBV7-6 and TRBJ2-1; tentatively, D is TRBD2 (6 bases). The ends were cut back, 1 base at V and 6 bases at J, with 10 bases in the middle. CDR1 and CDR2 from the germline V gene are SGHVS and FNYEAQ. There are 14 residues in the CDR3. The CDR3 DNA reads TGTGCCAGCAGCTTAGTGGCGGGAAGCAATGAGCAGTTCTTC. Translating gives CASSLVAGSNEQFF.

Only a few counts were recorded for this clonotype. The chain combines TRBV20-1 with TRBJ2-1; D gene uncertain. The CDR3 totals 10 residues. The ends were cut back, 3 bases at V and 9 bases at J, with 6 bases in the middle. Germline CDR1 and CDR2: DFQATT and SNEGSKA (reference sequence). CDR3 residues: CSASPGEQFF. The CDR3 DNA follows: TGCAGTGCTAGTCCGGGTGAGCAGTTCTTC.

As DNA, the CDR3 is TGTGCCAGCAGCCAAGGACTAGCGGGAGTAGTCGGGGAGCTGTTTTTT. As protein: CASSQGLAGVVGELFF. The V and J genes are TRBV27 and TRBJ2-2; 13 bases map to TRBD2. V lost 6 bases and J lost 7; bases outside the gene matches: 8. CDR1 MNHEY and CDR2 SMNVEV come from the germline V gene (reference sequence). There are 16 residues in the CDR3.

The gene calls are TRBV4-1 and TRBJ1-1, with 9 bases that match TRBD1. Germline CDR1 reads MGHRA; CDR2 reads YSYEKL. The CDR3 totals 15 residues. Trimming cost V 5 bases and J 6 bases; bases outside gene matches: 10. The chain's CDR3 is CASSFRTGEWAEAFF. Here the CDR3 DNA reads TGCGCCAGCAGCTTCAGGACAGGGGAGTGGGCTGAAGCTTTCTTT.

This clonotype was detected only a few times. This CDR3 reads CSAKLTAMNTEAFF. The CDR3 DNA reads TGCAGTGCTAAACTGACAGCAATGAACACTGAAGCTTTCTTT. V is TRBV20-1 and J is TRBJ1-1; possibly TRBD1 for D (5 bases). V lost 4 bases and J lost 0, with 12 bases in between. Germline loops: CDR1 DFQATT, CDR2 SNEGSKA (reference sequence). The length of the CDR3 is 14 residues.

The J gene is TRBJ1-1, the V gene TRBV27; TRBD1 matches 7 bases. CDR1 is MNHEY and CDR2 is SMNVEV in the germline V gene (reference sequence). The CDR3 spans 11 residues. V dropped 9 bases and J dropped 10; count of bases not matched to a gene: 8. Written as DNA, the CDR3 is TGTGCCAGTAAAGACAGGGCTGGAGCTTTCTTT. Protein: CASKDRAGAFF.

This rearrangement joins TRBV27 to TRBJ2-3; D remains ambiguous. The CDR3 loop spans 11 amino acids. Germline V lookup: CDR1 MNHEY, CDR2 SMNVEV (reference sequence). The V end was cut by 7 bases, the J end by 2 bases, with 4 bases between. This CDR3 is CASTDTDTQYF. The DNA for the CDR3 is TGTGCCAGCACTGACACAGATACGCAGTATTTT.

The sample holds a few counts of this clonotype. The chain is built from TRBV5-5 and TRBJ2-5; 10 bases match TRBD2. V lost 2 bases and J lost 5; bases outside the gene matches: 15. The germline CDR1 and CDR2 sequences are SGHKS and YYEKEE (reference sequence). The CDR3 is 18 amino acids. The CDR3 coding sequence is TGTGCCAGCAGCTTTCCTAGCGGGGGACCCTACCAAGGGGAGACCCAGTACTTC. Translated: CASSFPSGGPYQGETQYF.

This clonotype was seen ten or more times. This CDR3 reads CATLAFGEVGELFF. CDR3 DNA: TGTGCCACCCTTGCGTTTGGTGAGGTCGGGGAGCTGTTTTTT. V usage is TRBV12-3 or TRBV12-4 and J usage is TRBJ2-2; D remains unclear. The V end was cut by 10 bases, the J end by 7 bases, with 19 bases between. The CDR3 runs 14 residues.

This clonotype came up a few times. The chain's CDR3 is CASSPFWSNEQFF. CDR3 sequence (DNA): TGTGCCAGCAGCCCGTTTTGGTCAAATGAGCAGTTCTTC. The V call is TRBV6-2 or TRBV6-3, the J call TRBJ2-1; unclear D gene. V lost 6 bases, J lost 7 bases, and 13 bases lay in between. Germline CDR1 reads MNHEY; CDR2 reads SVGEGT. The CDR3 sequence is 13 residues long.

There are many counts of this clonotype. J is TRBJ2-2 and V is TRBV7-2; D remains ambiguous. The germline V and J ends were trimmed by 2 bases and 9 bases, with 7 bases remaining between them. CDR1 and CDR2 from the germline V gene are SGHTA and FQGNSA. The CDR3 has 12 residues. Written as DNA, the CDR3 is TGTGCCAGCAGCTTATTGTCCCGGGAGCTGTTTTTT. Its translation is CASSLLSRELFF.

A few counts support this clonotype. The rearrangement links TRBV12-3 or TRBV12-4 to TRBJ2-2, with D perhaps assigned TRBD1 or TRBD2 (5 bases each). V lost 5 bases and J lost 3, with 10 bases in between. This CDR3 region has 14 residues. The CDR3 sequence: CASSIGTHTGELFF. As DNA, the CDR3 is TGTGCCAGCAGTATTGGGACCCACACCGGGGAGCTGTTTTTT.

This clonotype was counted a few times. CDR3 in amino acids: CASSLLGSEAFF. In DNA, the CDR3 is TGTGCCAGCAGCTTATTGGGGAGTGAAGCTTTCTTT. V gene TRBV7-9 combines with J gene TRBJ1-1; D is unclear. Germline values: CDR1 SEHNR, CDR2 FQNEAQ (reference sequence). V was pared by 2 bases and J by 7 bases, with 8 bases between. This CDR3 spans 12 amino acids.

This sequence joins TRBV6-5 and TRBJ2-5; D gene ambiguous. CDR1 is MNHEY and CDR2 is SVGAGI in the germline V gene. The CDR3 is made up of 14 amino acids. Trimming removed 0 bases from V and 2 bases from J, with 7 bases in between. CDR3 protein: CASSYSTGQETQYF. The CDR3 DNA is TGTGCCAGCAGTTACTCAACTGGGCAAGAGACCCAGTACTTC.

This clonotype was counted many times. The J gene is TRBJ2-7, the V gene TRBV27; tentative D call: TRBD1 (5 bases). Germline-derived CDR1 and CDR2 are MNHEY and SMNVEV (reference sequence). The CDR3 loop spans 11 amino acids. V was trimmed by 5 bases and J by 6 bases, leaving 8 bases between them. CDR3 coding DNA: TGTGCCAGCAGTCTGGGGCCCGAGCAGTACTTC. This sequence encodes CASSLGPEQYF.

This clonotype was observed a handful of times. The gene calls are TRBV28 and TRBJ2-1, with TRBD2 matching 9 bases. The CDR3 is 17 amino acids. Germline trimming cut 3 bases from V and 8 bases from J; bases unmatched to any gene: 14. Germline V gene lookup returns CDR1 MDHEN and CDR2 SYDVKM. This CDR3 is CASSLTLLAGRSDEQFF. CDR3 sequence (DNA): TGTGCCAGCAGTTTGACCCTCCTAGCGGGGAGGTCGGATGAGCAGTTCTTC.

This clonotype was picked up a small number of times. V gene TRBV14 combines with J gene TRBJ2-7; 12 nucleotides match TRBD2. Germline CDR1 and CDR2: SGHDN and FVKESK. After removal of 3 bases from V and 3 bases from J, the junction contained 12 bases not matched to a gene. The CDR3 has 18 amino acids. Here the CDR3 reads CASSHYLSSGRENYEQYF. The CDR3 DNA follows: TGTGCCAGCAGCCACTACCTTTCTAGCGGGAGGGAAAACTACGAGCAGTACTTC.